The rows below give T cell receptor beta chains drawn from one sample of a study of blood T cell repertoires in COVID-19. The repertoire was sequenced with immunoSEQ multiplex PCR; TCRdb's copy has only in-frame clones and lacks some. There are about 360,000 clones in the sample; around 87% occur only once, and around 1.9% lies in the top ten. The sample consisted of PBMCs or T cells enriched from blood (not recorded which). The origin of the receptors is a man aged 40-55 years in a cohort exposed to, infected with or recovered from COVID-19 (not recorded which). CDR3s include the opening cysteine and the closing phenylalanine or tryptophan. A D gene is named only where the DNA matches it firmly.

D	V	length	J	DNA	CDR3
TRBD2	TRBV11-1	12	TRBJ2-1	TGTGCCAGCAGCTTAGTCGGGGGGGAGCAGTTCTTC	CASSLVGGEQFF
TRBD1	TRBV28	14	TRBJ1-1	TGTGCCAGCAGTACAGGGGGGAGCGGGAATGAAGCTTTCTTT	CASSTGGSGNEAFF
NA	TRBV28	13	TRBJ2-7	TGTGCCAGCAGTTTCACAGCTTCCTACGAGCAGTACTTC	CASSFTASYEQYF
NA	TRBV29-1	11	TRBJ1-2	TGCAGCGTTGAAGATGTCTCTGGCTACACCTTC	CSVEDVSGYTF
NA	TRBV29-1	12	TRBJ1-1	TGCAGCGTTGCGCGAGGGTCCGGTGAAGCTTTCTTT	CSVARGSGEAFF
NA	TRBV5-8	12	TRBJ1-2	TGTGTCTCTAGACCGCGCGTCTATGGCTACACCTTC	CVSRPRVYGYTF
NA	TRBV27	16	TRBJ1-2	TGTGCCAGCAGTCCCGGCAGACTGGCTATGAGCTATGGCTACACCTTC	CASSPGRLAMSYGYTF
TRBD2	TRBV5-4	16	TRBJ2-3	TGTGCCAGCAGTCGAGGTAGCGGGAGAGGAACAGATACGCAGTATTTT	CASSRGSGRGTDTQYF
NA	TRBV5-1	14	TRBJ2-3	TGCGCCAGCAGCTTGGATAGCCCCACAGATACGCAGTATTTT	CASSLDSPTDTQYF
NA	TRBV4-1	14	TRBJ2-5	TGCGCCAGCAGCCAAGTGGGGCAGGCGTGGACCCAGTACTTC	CASSQVGQAWTQYF
TRBD1	TRBV11-2	16	TRBJ2-7	TGTGCCAGCAGCTTAGCGCCGGGACAGGGGCGATACGAGCAGTACTTC	CASSLAPGQGRYEQYF
NA	TRBV19	15	TRBJ1-4	TGTGCCAGTAGTGTCACCGTAGCAACTAATGAAAAACTGTTTTTT	CASSVTVATNEKLFF
NA	TRBV5-1	15	TRBJ2-5	TGCGCCAGCAGCTTGAATGCCCTCAGGGGAGAGACCCAGTACTTC	CASSLNALRGETQYF
TRBD2	TRBV3-1/TRBV3-2	18	TRBJ2-3	TGTGCCAGCAGCCCCGGGACTAGCGGGATGGGATTAAGAGATACGCAGTATTTT	CASSPGTSGMGLRDTQYF
TRBD1	TRBV20-1	13	TRBJ1-2	TGCAGTGCTAGTCAAACAGGGGGCTATGGCTACACCTTC	CSASQTGGYGYTF
TRBD1	TRBV30	15	TRBJ2-5	TGTGCCTGGAGTGCTCACTCAGGGGGCGCGGAGACCCAGTACTTC	CAWSAHSGGAETQYF
NA	TRBV3-1/TRBV3-2	13	TRBJ1-5	TGTGCCAGCAGCGGGGAGAGCAATCAGCCCCAGCATTTT	CASSGESNQPQHF